This TCR beta chain was retrieved from a study of CD8+CD57+ T cells in acquired aplastic anemia. Study-level information: Roughly 3.1 ug was the average amount of DNA from sorted CD4+ and CD8+ cells.

Those patients picked for sequencing had displayed CD8+CD57+ cell expansion on flow cytometry. There are 14 residues in the CDR3. Trimming removed 4 bases from V and 8 bases from J; junction bases left unmatched: 5. From germline, CDR1 is SNHLY and CDR2 FYNNEI. Genomic DNA provided the template from which TCR beta VDJ and CDR3 profiles were obtained. One entry per CDR3 protein results from TCRdb running MiXCR on the reads. The sample lists approximately 220,000 distinct CDR3 sequences; 45% to 50% were seen once. The sequence derives from a human donor with aplastic anemia. Input material: sorted CD4+, CD8+, or CD8+CD57+ T cells (not recorded which) from PBMCs. The genes are TRBV2 and TRBJ2-1; 10 nucleotides line up with TRBD1. Here the CDR3 reads CASSARDRGDEQFF. The CDR3 coding sequence is TGTGCCAGCAGTGCGCGGGACAGGGGCGATGAGCAGTTCTTC.